This is a list of T cell receptor beta chains from one sample in a study of cytomegalovirus exposure and HLA in healthy donors. Assay used: immunoSEQ multiplex PCR; TCRdb lists only in-frame clones, some missing. This table has approximately 220,000 clones, approximately 82% appearing once. What was sequenced was PBMCs. The source of these receptors is a man aged 18 to 29 in good health and CMV-seronegative. The CDR3 runs from the conserved cysteine through the conserved F or W. D genes are given only for firm matches. The size field is filled for only some rows; it gives once, few, many or a size class.

abundance: .; d_gene: TRBD1; v_gene: TRBV27; j_gene: TRBJ2-7; CDR3nt: TGTGCCAGCAGTTCGCTAGGGACAGGGGACTCCTACGAGCAGTACTTC; CDR3aa: CASSSLGTGDSYEQYF
abundance: .; d_gene: TRBD1; v_gene: TRBV6-1; j_gene: TRBJ2-7; CDR3nt: TGTGCCAGCAGTGAAAGAAGGGGGACAGGCCCGTGGGAGCAGTACTTC; CDR3aa: CASSERRGTGPWEQYF
abundance: .; d_gene: .; v_gene: TRBV7-7; j_gene: TRBJ2-3; CDR3nt: TGTGCTAGCAGCCCCCTCTCGGGCACAGATACGCAGTATTTT; CDR3aa: CASSPLSGTDTQYF
abundance: .; d_gene: .; v_gene: TRBV6-1; j_gene: TRBJ1-4; CDR3nt: TGTGCCAGCAGTGCGGGGCAGGGGTTTGAAAAACTGTTTTTT; CDR3aa: CASSAGQGFEKLFF
abundance: .; d_gene: .; v_gene: TRBV7-3; j_gene: TRBJ2-7; CDR3nt: TGTGCCAGCAGCCAAGCTCGGGGGTACGAGCAGTACTTC; CDR3aa: CASSQARGYEQYF
abundance: .; d_gene: .; v_gene: TRBV29-1; j_gene: TRBJ2-5; CDR3nt: TGCAGCGTTGGACTAGAAGAGACCCAGTACTTC; CDR3aa: CSVGLEETQYF
abundance: .; d_gene: TRBD1; v_gene: TRBV30; j_gene: TRBJ2-4; CDR3nt: TGTGCCTGGAGCGCCGCCGGGACAGAAAACATTCAGTACTTC; CDR3aa: CAWSAAGTENIQYF
abundance: .; d_gene: TRBD1; v_gene: TRBV30; j_gene: TRBJ1-3; CDR3nt: TGTGCCTGGAATCTACCCGGGACAGCTGGAAACACCATATATTTT; CDR3aa: CAWNLPGTAGNTIYF
abundance: once; d_gene: .; v_gene: TRBV2; j_gene: TRBJ2-7; CDR3nt: TGTGCCAGCAGTGAAACGGACGAGCAGTACTTC; CDR3aa: CASSETDEQYF
abundance: few; d_gene: .; v_gene: TRBV7-2; j_gene: TRBJ1-5; CDR3nt: TGTGCCAGCAGCTTAACACCTTATAGCAATCAGCCCCAGCATTTT; CDR3aa: CASSLTPYSNQPQHF
abundance: few; d_gene: .; v_gene: TRBV6-1; j_gene: TRBJ2-7; CDR3nt: TGTGCCAGCAGAAGTAGCGGCTCCTACGAGCAGTACTTC; CDR3aa: CASRSSGSYEQYF
abundance: .; d_gene: TRBD1; v_gene: TRBV4-1; j_gene: TRBJ2-1; CDR3nt: TGCGCCAGCAGCCTAGGCCAGGGGGTGGGTGAGCAGTTCTTC; CDR3aa: CASSLGQGVGEQFF
abundance: .; d_gene: .; v_gene: TRBV7-9; j_gene: TRBJ1-1; CDR3nt: TGTGCCAGCAGCTCGCTTACAGGGCTGAACACTGAAGCTTTCTTT; CDR3aa: CASSSLTGLNTEAFF
abundance: .; d_gene: TRBD1; v_gene: TRBV27; j_gene: TRBJ2-7; CDR3nt: TGTGCCAGCAGCTTCGGGACAGGGGTACCCTACGAGCAGTACTTC; CDR3aa: CASSFGTGVPYEQYF
abundance: .; d_gene: TRBD2; v_gene: TRBV5-1; j_gene: TRBJ2-5; CDR3nt: TGCGCCAGCAGCTTGGCGTCAGGGACTAGCGGAGACCAAGGAGAGACCCAGTACTTC; CDR3aa: CASSLASGTSGDQGETQYF
abundance: .; d_gene: .; v_gene: TRBV5-1; j_gene: TRBJ2-5; CDR3nt: TGCGCCAGCAGCTTGGGACAGGTCCAAGAGACCCAGTACTTC; CDR3aa: CASSLGQVQETQYF
abundance: .; d_gene: .; v_gene: TRBV7-9; j_gene: TRBJ1-2; CDR3nt: TGTGCCAGCTCTGCGGGGCCTTGGGGCTATGGCTACACCTTC; CDR3aa: CASSAGPWGYGYTF
abundance: .; d_gene: .; v_gene: TRBV19; j_gene: TRBJ1-5; CDR3nt: TGTGCCAGTAGTGACCCAGGGGCTAGTCAGCCCCAGCATTTT; CDR3aa: CASSDPGASQPQHF
abundance: few; d_gene: .; v_gene: TRBV7-9; j_gene: TRBJ2-6; CDR3nt: TGTTCCAGCAGCTTAACTGGGGGGTACTCTGGGGCCAACGTCCTGACTTTC; CDR3aa: CSSSLTGGYSGANVLTF
abundance: .; d_gene: .; v_gene: TRBV25-1; j_gene: TRBJ1-5; CDR3nt: TGTGCCAGCAGTGAATCGAGGGATCAGCCCCAGCATTTT; CDR3aa: CASSESRDQPQHF
abundance: .; d_gene: .; v_gene: TRBV6-1; j_gene: TRBJ1-5; CDR3nt: TGTGCCAGCAGTGAAGCGCGATCGGGAGATATCAGGCAGCCCCAGCATTTT; CDR3aa: CASSEARSGDIRQPQHF
abundance: .; d_gene: .; v_gene: TRBV29-1; j_gene: TRBJ1-5; CDR3nt: TGCAGCGTTTCTCAGAATAGCAATCAGCCCCAGCATTTT; CDR3aa: CSVSQNSNQPQHF
abundance: few; d_gene: .; v_gene: TRBV7-8; j_gene: TRBJ2-3; CDR3nt: TGTGCCAGCAGCTGGGCCGGGAACACAGATACGCAGTATTTT; CDR3aa: CASSWAGNTDTQYF
abundance: few; d_gene: .; v_gene: TRBV28; j_gene: TRBJ2-1; CDR3nt: TGTGCCAGCAGTTTATTTTCTTCGGGTTCGGGGGAGATTTCTGATGAGCAGTTCTTC; CDR3aa: CASSLFSSGSGEISDEQFF
abundance: .; d_gene: .; v_gene: TRBV4-1; j_gene: TRBJ2-7; CDR3nt: TGCGCCAGCAGCCTACTAAGGGGTTCCGAGCAGTACTTC; CDR3aa: CASSLLRGSEQYF
abundance: .; d_gene: .; v_gene: TRBV2; j_gene: TRBJ2-5; CDR3nt: TGTGCCAGCGGGGCGCGGAGGGGAGAGACCCAGTACTTC; CDR3aa: CASGARRGETQYF
abundance: .; d_gene: .; v_gene: TRBV14; j_gene: TRBJ2-5; CDR3nt: TGTGCCAGCAGCCAAGATATAGGACAGCAAGAGACCCAGTACTTC; CDR3aa: CASSQDIGQQETQYF
abundance: .; d_gene: TRBD1; v_gene: TRBV5-1; j_gene: TRBJ2-5; CDR3nt: TGCGCCAGCAGCCAAGGACAGGGTAGAATGGTGCCAGGAGAGACCCAGTACTTC; CDR3aa: CASSQGQGRMVPGETQYF
abundance: .; d_gene: TRBD2; v_gene: TRBV10-1; j_gene: TRBJ2-7; CDR3nt: TGCGCCAGCAGCGGGACTAGCGGGAGAAGCCCTACGCGCGAGCAGTACTTC; CDR3aa: CASSGTSGRSPTREQYF